The 20 T cell receptor beta chains listed next were all sequenced from one sample in a study of T-cell memory formation after mild COVID-19. TCRdb ran MiXCR on the 5' RACE reads and lists one entry per CDR3 protein. The data hold 95,000 to 120,000 distinct CDR3 sequences, with about 20% observed a single time. The material sequenced was PBMCs or a T cell subset sorted from them (not recorded which). The source is a man aged 18-30 years who had mild COVID-19 (a few samples of this study predate the infection). Cell type and time point are not known.

A few counts support this clonotype. The chain couples TRBV7-2 to TRBJ2-7; no clear D gene. Between the trimmed V and J ends, which lost 5 bases and 4 bases, there was a span of 15 bases. Germline lookup yields CDR1 SGHTA and CDR2 FQGNSA. The length of the CDR3 is 14 residues. CDR3 protein: CASSPPEASYEQYF. Written as DNA, the CDR3 is TGTGCCAGCAGCCCCCCAGAGGCATCTTACGAGCAGTACTTC.

V usage is TRBV29-1 and J usage is TRBJ2-5; D gene uncertain. V shed 0 bases and J shed 3 bases, with 5 bases lying between them. Germline CDR1 is SQVTM and CDR2 is ANQGSEA. This CDR3 region has 12 residues. CDR3 DNA: TGCAGCGTTGAAGATCTAGAAGAGACCCAGTACTTC. It specifies CSVEDLEETQYF.

This clonotype was counted a few times. The chain is built from TRBV12-3 or TRBV12-4 and TRBJ2-2; D may be TRBD1 (6 bases). There are 15 residues in the CDR3. Trimming took off 5 bases at V and 2 bases at J, with 12 bases between the two ends. DNA for the CDR3: TGTGCCAGCAGTAAACAGGGCGACAACACCGGGGAGCTGTTTTTT. This sequence encodes CASSKQGDNTGELFF.

The chain recombines TRBV9 with TRBJ2-3, with D possibly TRBD2 on 5 matching bases. In germline, CDR1 is SGDLS, CDR2 YYNGEE. There are 13 residues in the CDR3. The ends were cut back, 3 bases at V and 3 bases at J, with 8 bases in the middle. The CDR3 is CASSGPGTDTQYF. The CDR3 coding sequence is TGTGCCAGCAGCGGGCCGGGGACAGATACGCAGTATTTT.

This chain links TRBV9 with TRBJ2-1; no firm D call. The CDR3 runs 14 residues. Germline V gene data show CDR1 as SGDLS and CDR2 as YYNGEE. Trimming took off 1 base at V and 0 bases at J, with 5 bases between the two ends. CDR3 sequence: CASSVRTSYNEQFF. The CDR3 DNA is TGTGCCAGCAGCGTACGCACCTCCTACAATGAGCAGTTCTTC.

This clonotype appeared many times. The chain links TRBV4-1 to TRBJ2-7, with unresolved D. Trimming took off 0 bases at V and 2 bases at J, with 8 bases between the two ends. The CDR3 is 14 residues long. Germline V gene lookup returns CDR1 MGHRA and CDR2 YSYEKL. CDR3 nucleotides: TGCGCCAGCAGCCAAGATCAAGGGACCTACGAGCAGTACTTC. Its translation is CASSQDQGTYEQYF.

This clonotype was found many times. The rearrangement uses TRBV5-1 and TRBJ2-2, with D possibly matching TRBD2 (6 bases). With 1 base removed from V and 5 bases from J, the gap between germline ends came to 12 bases. CDR1 and CDR2 (germline): SGHRS, YFSETQ. This CDR3 has 15 residues. The CDR3 reads CASSLLASETGELFF. The CDR3 DNA sequence: TGCGCCAGCAGCTTGCTGGCTAGCGAGACCGGGGAGCTGTTTTTT.

This chain uses TRBV21-1 with TRBJ2-7; TRBD2 is the table's D call, not checked against the DNA. TRBV21-1 is deemed a pseudogene. This CDR3 is built from 14 residues. DNA of the CDR3: TGTGCCAGCAGCAAAGGTCAAGGAGGGGTCGAGCAGTACGTC. It yields the protein CASSKGQGGVEQYV.

J is TRBJ2-7 and V is TRBV4-1, with 7 bases identical to TRBD2. J was trimmed by 0 bases and V by 7 bases; bases with no gene match: 9. Germline loops: CDR1 MGHRA, CDR2 YSYEKL. CDR3 length: 15 amino acids. The CDR3 here is CASTLAGDSSYEQYF. The CDR3 DNA is TGCGCCAGCACCTTGGCGGGGGATTCCTCCTACGAGCAGTACTTC.

Only a few counts were recorded for this clonotype. The chain combines TRBV7-9 with TRBJ2-3; D is uncertain. Trimming took 5 bases from V and 5 from J, leaving 8 bases between them. CDR1 and CDR2 (germline): SEHNR, FQNEAQ (reference sequence). The CDR3 covers 12 residues. The CDR3 region has the DNA TGTGCCAGCAGCCTCCCCCGAGATACGCAGTATTTT. This encodes CASSLPRDTQYF.

This clonotype was found a few times. The chain has TRBV7-2 and TRBJ2-3; 8 bases map to TRBD1. From germline, CDR1 is SGHTA and CDR2 FQGNSA. The CDR3 totals 14 residues. V was pared by 5 bases and J by 5 bases, with 6 bases of the junction left unmatched. The CDR3 region has the DNA TGTGCCAGCAGCCTAGTTACAGGGGGAGATACGCAGTATTTT. Its protein is CASSLVTGGDTQYF.

This clonotype has only a few counts. The chain employs TRBV6-6 and TRBJ2-7; 9 positions match TRBD1. The V gene's germline CDR1 is MNHNY and CDR2 SVGAGI (reference sequence). Trimming cost V 4 bases and J 5 bases; bases outside gene matches: 0. The CDR3 contains 12 residues. CDR3 nucleotide sequence: TGTGCCAGCAGTTGGACAGGGGACGAGCAGTACGTC. This gives the protein CASSWTGDEQYV.

This clonotype has just a few counts. CDR3 residues: CSVEGDTDTQYF. The CDR3 DNA follows: TGCAGCGTTGAAGGGGACACAGATACGCAGTATTTT. The chain recombines TRBV29-1 with TRBJ2-3; D not resolved. Deletions cut 1 base from V and 2 bases from J, with 4 bases between. This CDR3 contains 12 residues. Germline V gives CDR1 SQVTM, CDR2 ANQGSEA.

The sample holds a few counts of this clonotype. This sequence joins TRBV4-1 and TRBJ2-6; possible D gene TRBD1, 7 bases. Trimming took 4 bases from V and 1 from J, leaving 11 bases between them. Germline-derived CDR1 and CDR2 are MGHRA and YSYEKL. The CDR3 is 16 residues long. The CDR3 loop reads CASSPGGPSGANVLTF. CDR3 DNA: TGCGCCAGCAGCCCAGGGGGGCCATCTGGGGCCAACGTCCTGACTTTC.

This clonotype was seen many times. This sequence joins TRBV25-1 and TRBJ2-3; TRBD2 aligns across 9 bases. After removal of 6 bases from V and 1 base from J, the junction contained 2 bases not matched to a gene. The CDR3 is 14 amino acids. Germline lookup yields CDR1 MGHDK and CDR2 SYGVNS. The CDR3 DNA sequence: TGTGCCAGCAGCAGGACTAGCGGCACAGATACGCAGTATTTT. Encoded protein: CASSRTSGTDTQYF.

The CDR3 protein is CASKSPGRNQPQHF. Here the CDR3 DNA reads TGTGCCAGCAAATCTCCCGGGCGAAATCAGCCCCAGCATTTT. The chain has TRBV25-1 and TRBJ1-5; D unresolved. The germline CDR1 and CDR2 sequences are MGHDK and SYGVNS. The ends were cut back, 7 bases at V and 4 bases at J, with 14 bases in the middle. CDR3 length equals 14 residues.

In this sample, this clonotype turned up a few times. This rearrangement joins TRBV6-2 or TRBV6-3 to TRBJ2-7, with D tentatively TRBD1 (5 bases). The CDR3 totals 15 residues. The germline gives CDR1 MNHEY, CDR2 SVGEGT. Trimming shortened V by 0 bases and J by 0 bases, and 9 bases separated the two germline ends. The CDR3 here is CASSYSKDNSYEQYF. CDR3 nucleotides: TGTGCCAGCAGTTACTCGAAGGACAACTCCTACGAGCAGTACTTC.

The rearrangement uses TRBV5-1 and TRBJ1-1; D unresolved. The CDR3 sequence is 14 residues long. Germline assignment: CDR1 SGHRS and CDR2 YFSETQ. V was trimmed by 2 bases and J by 1 base, leaving 9 bases between them. CDR3 DNA: TGCGCCAGCAGCTTCGATCGGGGGAACACTGAAGCTTTCTTT. Its protein product is CASSFDRGNTEAFF.

The V call is TRBV6-2 or TRBV6-3, the J call TRBJ2-5; 10 bases line up with TRBD1. There are 14 residues in the CDR3. V gave up 6 bases and J gave up 4 bases; unmatched junction bases: 5. The V gene's germline CDR1 is MNHEY and CDR2 SVGEGT. The CDR3 DNA sequence: TGTGCCAGCAGAAACCGGGACAGGGGAGAGACCCAGTACTTC. Translating it yields CASRNRDRGETQYF.

This clonotype has only a few counts. This rearrangement joins TRBV4-1 to TRBJ2-5; 12 nucleotides agree with TRBD2. J was trimmed by 5 bases and V by 5 bases; bases with no gene match: 9. The CDR3 consists of 16 residues. The germline V gene has CDR1 MGHRA and CDR2 YSYEKL. DNA of the CDR3: TGCGCCAGCAGCGGTCGACTAGCGGGGGAAGGGGAGACCCAGTACTTC. Translated, it gives CASSGRLAGEGETQYF.